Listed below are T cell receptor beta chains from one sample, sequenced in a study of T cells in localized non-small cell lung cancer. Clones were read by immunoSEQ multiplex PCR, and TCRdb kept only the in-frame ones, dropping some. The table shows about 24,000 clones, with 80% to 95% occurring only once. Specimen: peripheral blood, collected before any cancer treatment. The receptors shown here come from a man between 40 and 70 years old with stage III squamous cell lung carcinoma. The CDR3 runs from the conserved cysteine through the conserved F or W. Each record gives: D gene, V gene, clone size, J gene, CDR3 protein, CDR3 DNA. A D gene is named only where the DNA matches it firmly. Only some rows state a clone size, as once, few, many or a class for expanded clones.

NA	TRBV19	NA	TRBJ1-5	CASSFGGSGQPQHF	TGTGCCAGTAGTTTTGGAGGGTCTGGTCAGCCCCAGCATTTT
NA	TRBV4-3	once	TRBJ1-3	CASSQDRNRVSGNTIYF	TGCGCCAGCAGCCAAGATAGGAACAGGGTCTCTGGAAACACCATATATTTT
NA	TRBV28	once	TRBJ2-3	CATRTDTQYF	TGTGCCACCCGAACAGATACGCAGTATTTT
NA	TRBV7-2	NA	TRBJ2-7	CASSPSRASYEQYF	TGTGCCAGCAGCCCCTCAAGGGCCTCCTACGAGCAGTACTTC
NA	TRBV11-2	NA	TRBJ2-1	CASSHLGGEQFF	TGTGCCAGCAGTCATCTAGGCGGTGAGCAGTTCTTC
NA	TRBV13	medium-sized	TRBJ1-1	CASSLEGGASAEAFF	TGTGCCAGCAGCTTAGAGGGGGGCGCGAGTGCTGAAGCTTTCTTT
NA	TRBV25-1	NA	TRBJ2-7	CARDRDSYEQYF	TGTGCCAGGGACCGGGACTCCTACGAGCAGTACTTC
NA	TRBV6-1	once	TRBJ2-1	CASKRVGGGDEQFF	TGTGCCAGCAAAAGGGTGGGAGGGGGCGATGAGCAGTTCTTC
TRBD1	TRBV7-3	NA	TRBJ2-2	CASSVYRGTGELFF	TGTGCCAGCAGCGTCTACAGGGGCACCGGGGAGCTGTTTTTT
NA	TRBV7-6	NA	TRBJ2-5	CASSLRAGEETQYF	TGTGCCAGCAGCTTAAGGGCAGGGGAAGAGACCCAGTACTTC
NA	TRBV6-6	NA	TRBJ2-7	CASSLDGYEQYF	TGTGCCAGCAGCCTCGACGGATACGAGCAGTACTTC
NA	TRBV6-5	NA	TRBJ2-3	CASSLIGSSTDTQYF	TGTGCCAGCAGTCTCATCGGTTCTAGCACAGATACGCAGTATTTT
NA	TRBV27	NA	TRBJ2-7	CASSSSGMTYEQYF	TGTGCCAGCAGTTCCTCCGGGATGACCTACGAGCAGTACTTC
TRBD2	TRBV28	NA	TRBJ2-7	CASTLSGTHYEQYF	TGTGCCAGCACCCTTAGCGGGACCCACTACGAGCAGTACTTC
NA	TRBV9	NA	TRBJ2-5	CASSVRGQGRETQYF	TGTGCCAGCAGCGTGCGGGGGCAGGGGAGAGAGACCCAGTACTTC
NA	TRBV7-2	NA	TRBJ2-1	CASSRSSLYNEQFF	TGTGCCAGCAGTCGATCTTCATTATACAATGAGCAGTTCTTC
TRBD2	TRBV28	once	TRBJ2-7	CASTWGGTGGSSEQYF	TGTGCCAGCACCTGGGGAGGAACGGGAGGATCTTCGGAGCAGTACTTC
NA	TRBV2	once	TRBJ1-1	CASDLARGTEAFF	TGTGCCAGCGATCTGGCAAGGGGCACTGAAGCTTTCTTT
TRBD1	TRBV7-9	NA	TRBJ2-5	CASSLGQGAGTQYF	TGTGCCAGCAGCTTAGGGCAGGGGGCCGGGACCCAGTACTTC
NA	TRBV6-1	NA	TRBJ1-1	CASSEAPTVRAEAFF	TGTGCCAGCAGTGAAGCCCCGACAGTTCGGGCTGAAGCTTTCTTT
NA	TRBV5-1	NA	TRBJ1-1	CASSIGTVGTEAFF	TGCGCCAGCAGCATTGGGACCGTTGGGACTGAAGCTTTCTTT
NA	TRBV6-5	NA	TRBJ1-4	CASRVGATNEKLFF	TGTGCCAGCAGGGTCGGGGCGACTAATGAAAAACTGTTTTTT
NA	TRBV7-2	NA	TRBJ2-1	CASSLVLDSYNEQFF	TGTGCCAGCAGCTTAGTGCTGGACAGTTACAATGAGCAGTTCTTC
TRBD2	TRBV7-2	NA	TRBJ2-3	CATASGGADTQYF	TGTGCCACCGCTAGCGGGGGGGCAGATACGCAGTATTTT
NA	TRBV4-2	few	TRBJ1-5	CASSQDWGAQPQHF	TGTGCCAGCAGCCAAGATTGGGGCGCTCAGCCCCAGCATTTT
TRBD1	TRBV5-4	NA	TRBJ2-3	CASSRASGTGSTDTQYF	TGTGCCAGCAGTCGGGCGTCCGGGACAGGTAGCACAGATACGCAGTATTTT
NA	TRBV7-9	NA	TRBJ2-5	CASSSQVEKTQYF	TGTGCCAGCAGCTCACAGGTCGAGAAGACCCAGTACTTC
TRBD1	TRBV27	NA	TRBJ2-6	CASSPTGGASGANVLTF	TGTGCCAGCAGTCCTACAGGGGGCGCTTCCGGGGCCAACGTCCTGACTTTC
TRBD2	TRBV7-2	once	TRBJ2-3	CASSSPAGVALGTQYF	TGTGCCAGCAGCTCCCCAGCGGGAGTTGCCTTGGGTACGCAGTATTTT
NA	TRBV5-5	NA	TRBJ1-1	CASSFGTVNTEAFF	TGTGCCAGCAGCTTCGGGACGGTGAACACTGAAGCTTTCTTT
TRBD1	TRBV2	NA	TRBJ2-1	CASRLDRAADNEQFF	TGTGCCAGCAGGCTGGACAGGGCAGCCGACAATGAGCAGTTCTTC
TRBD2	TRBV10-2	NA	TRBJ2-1	CASRTSGGASNEQFF	TGCGCCAGCAGGACTAGCGGGGGGGCTAGCAATGAGCAGTTCTTC
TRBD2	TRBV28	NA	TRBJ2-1	CASSLGGGPYNEQFF	TGTGCCAGCAGCTTGGGGGGAGGGCCCTACAATGAGCAGTTCTTC
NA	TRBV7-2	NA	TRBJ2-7	CASSPAYEQYF	TGTGCCAGCAGCCCAGCCTACGAGCAGTACTTC
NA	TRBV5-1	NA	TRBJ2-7	CASSLDPDRPYEQYF	TGCGCCAGCAGCTTGGATCCCGACAGACCCTACGAGCAGTACTTC
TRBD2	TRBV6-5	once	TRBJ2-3	CASTPAGGPLDTQYF	TGTGCCAGCACCCCAGCGGGGGGGCCGTTGGATACGCAGTATTTT
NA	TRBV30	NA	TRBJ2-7	CAWSVGGGLAEQYF	TGTGCCTGGAGTGTCGGAGGGGGGTTGGCCGAGCAGTACTTC
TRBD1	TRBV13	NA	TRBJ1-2	CASSSSGGYGYTF	TGTGCCAGCAGCTCCTCAGGGGGATATGGCTACACCTTC
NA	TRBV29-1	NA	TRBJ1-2	CSVTGSYGYTF	TGCAGCGTGACCGGGTCTTATGGCTACACCTTC
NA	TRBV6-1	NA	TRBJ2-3	CASSERSDTQYF	TGTGCCAGCAGTGAAAGAAGTGATACGCAGTATTTT
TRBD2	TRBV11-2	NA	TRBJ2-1	CASSLGGSSYNEQFF	TGTGCCAGCAGCTTAGGCGGGAGCTCCTACAATGAGCAGTTCTTC
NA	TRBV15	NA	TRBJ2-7	CATSRDHKASYEQYF	TGTGCCACCAGCAGAGATCACAAGGCATCCTACGAGCAGTACTTC
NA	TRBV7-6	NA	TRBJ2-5	CASSLGSPSSLQETQYF	TGTGCCAGCAGCTTAGGCAGCCCTAGTTCCCTCCAAGAGACCCAGTACTTC
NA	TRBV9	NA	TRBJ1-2	CASSVGLESTRTF	TGTGCCAGCAGCGTAGGATTGGAGTCAACTCGGACCTTC
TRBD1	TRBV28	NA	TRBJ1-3	CASSPTGTVTGNTIYF	TGTGCCAGCAGCCCCACGGGGACAGTCACTGGAAACACCATATATTTT
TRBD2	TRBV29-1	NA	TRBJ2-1	CSVGSGGSSYNEQFF	TGCAGCGTTGGCAGCGGGGGGAGCTCCTACAATGAGCAGTTCTTC
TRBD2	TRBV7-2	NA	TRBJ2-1	CASSLSSGRAFDEQFF	TGTGCCAGCAGCCTCTCTAGCGGGAGGGCATTTGATGAGCAGTTCTTC
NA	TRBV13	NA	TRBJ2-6	CASSSRRISGANVLTF	TGTGCCAGCAGCTCCAGACGCATCTCTGGGGCCAACGTCCTGACTTTC
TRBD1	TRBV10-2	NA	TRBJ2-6	CASSELIRQGASGANVLTF	TGCGCCAGCAGTGAGTTGATTCGACAGGGCGCATCTGGGGCCAACGTCCTGACTTTC
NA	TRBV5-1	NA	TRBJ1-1	CASSWGVSAEAFF	TGCGCCAGCAGCTGGGGGGTTAGCGCTGAAGCTTTCTTT
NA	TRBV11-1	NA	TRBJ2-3	CASSRGGTAQYF	TGTGCCAGCAGCCGTGGGGGGACTGCCCAGTATTTT
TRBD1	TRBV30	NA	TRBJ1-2	CAWTPKGANGYTF	TGTGCCTGGACGCCTAAGGGGGCTAATGGCTACACCTTC
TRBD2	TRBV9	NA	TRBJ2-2	CASSVVSGRSKTGELFF	TGTGCCAGCAGCGTAGTGAGCGGGAGATCGAAAACCGGGGAGCTGTTTTTT
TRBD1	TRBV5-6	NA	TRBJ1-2	CASSLGVGGLYGYTF	TGTGCCAGCAGCTTGGGGGTAGGGGGCCTCTATGGCTACACCTTC
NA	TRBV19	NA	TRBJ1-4	CASSGPLKLFF	TGTGCCAGTAGCGGGCCGCTTAAACTGTTTTTT